The rows below give T cell receptor beta chains drawn from one sample of a study of T cell repertoires in cytomegalovirus infection. For these TCRs, the target antigens are not known. One entry per CDR3 protein, called by TCRdb with MiXCR from the reads. This table holds around 6,000 distinct CDR3 sequences, approximately 58% found once. The sequenced sample consisted of PBMCs, sequenced either directly or after in vitro stimulation (not recorded which). Receptor source: a human donor in good health (CMV status not recorded). Some clones in this sample may be carry-over from other donors' samples. CDR3s include the opening cysteine and the closing phenylalanine or tryptophan. Fields, in order: J gene, D gene, clone size, CDR3 length, V gene, CDR3 protein, CDR3 DNA. D genes are given only for firm matches. Rows give clone size only sometimes, using once, few, many, or a class for an expanded clone.

J: TRBJ2-7
D: -
size: -
length: 14
V: TRBV7-8
CDR3: CARSWYTPVFEQSF
DNA: TGTGCCCGAAGCTGGTACACCCCTGTCTTCGAGCAGTCCTTC

J: TRBJ2-7
D: -
size: -
length: 14
V: TRBV7-8
CDR3: CACSWDTPYYGQYF
DNA: TGTGCCTGCAGCTGGGACACCCCTTACTACGGGCAGTACTTC

J: TRBJ2-7
D: -
size: -
length: 12
V: TRBV28
CDR3: CASSLTIYEQYF
DNA: TGTGCCAGCAGTTTAACGATTTACGAGCAGTACTTC

J: TRBJ2-7
D: TRBD1
size: -
length: 15
V: TRBV28
CDR3: CASTPGTGVPYEQYF
DNA: TGTGCCAGCACCCCCGGGACAGGGGTCCCCTACGAGCAGTACTTC

J: TRBJ2-7
D: -
size: many
length: 13
V: TRBV7-2
CDR3: CASSLVGPSEQYF
DNA: TGTGCCAGCAGCTTAGTAGGCCCTTCCGAGCAGTACTTC

J: TRBJ1-5
D: -
size: -
length: 14
V: TRBV6-1
CDR3: CASRIGQKNQPPHF
DNA: TGTGCCAGCAGAATTGGACAGAAGAATCAGCCCCCGCATTTT

J: TRBJ2-1
D: TRBD1
size: -
length: 15
V: TRBV12-3/TRBV12-4
CDR3: CASTPGQGWGNEQFF
DNA: TGTGCCAGCACACCGGGACAGGGGTGGGGGAATGAGCAGTTCTTC

J: TRBJ2-7
D: TRBD2
size: -
length: 14
V: TRBV20-1
CDR3: CSASSPSGSYEQYF
DNA: TGCAGTGCTAGCTCTCCTAGCGGATCCTACGAGCAGTACTTC

J: TRBJ2-7
D: -
size: few
length: 14
V: TRBV28
CDR3: CSIAPTQLDYEQYF
DNA: TGTTCCATCGCTCCCACCCAACTAGACTACGAGCAGTACTTC

J: TRBJ2-7
D: -
size: -
length: 14
V: TRBV7-2
CDR3: CALSWDTPGAEPNF
DNA: TGTGCCCTCAGCTGGGACACCCCTGGCGCCGAGCCTAACTTC

J: TRBJ2-3
D: TRBD2
size: -
length: 16
V: TRBV2
CDR3: CASRALLAGSTDTQYF
DNA: TGTGCCAGCCGGGCGCTACTAGCGGGGAGCACAGATACGCAGTATTTT

J: TRBJ2-7
D: TRBD1
size: few
length: 15
V: TRBV19
CDR3: CASSISTGDPYEQYF
DNA: TGTGCCAGTAGTATATCTACAGGGGACCCCTACGAGCAGTACTTC

J: TRBJ1-1
D: TRBD1
size: -
length: 14
V: TRBV2
CDR3: CASTKGALNTEAFF
DNA: TGTGCCAGCACCAAGGGGGCTCTGAACACTGAAGCTTTCTTT

J: TRBJ2-7
D: -
size: few
length: 14
V: TRBV7-8
CDR3: CPITWDTPGDEQYF
DNA: TGTCCCATCACCTGGGACACCCCTGGCGACGAGCAGTACTTC

J: TRBJ1-5
D: TRBD1
size: -
length: 15
V: TRBV7-2
CDR3: CASSPGTASNQPQLF
DNA: TGTGCCAGCAGCCCAGGGACAGCTAGTAATCAGCCCCAGCTTTTT

J: TRBJ2-7
D: -
size: -
length: 13
V: TRBV4-1
CDR3: CASIQENGNEQYF
DNA: TGCGCCAGCATCCAAGAAAACGGGAACGAGCAGTACTTC

J: TRBJ2-7
D: TRBD2
size: -
length: 14
V: TRBV19
CDR3: CAKSTAGVAYEQYF
DNA: TGTGCCAAGAGTACAGCGGGAGTAGCCTACGAGCAGTATTTC

J: TRBJ2-7
D: -
size: -
length: 14
V: TRBV28
CDR3: CASTSTQLGYEQYF
DNA: TGTGCCAGCACTTCCACACAACTAGGCTACGAGCAGTACTTC

J: TRBJ1-1
D: -
size: -
length: 11
V: TRBV12-3/TRBV12-4
CDR3: CASSLAGEAFF
DNA: TGTGCCAGCAGTTTAGCCGGTGAAGCTTTCTTT

J: TRBJ2-7
D: -
size: few
length: 15
V: TRBV5-6
CDR3: CASSPEGDPPDEQYF
DNA: TGTGCCAGCAGCCCCGAGGGAGACCCCCCGGACGAGCAGTACTTC

J: TRBJ2-7
D: -
size: -
length: 13
V: TRBV20-1
CDR3: CSAIGQNNYEQYF
DNA: TGCAGTGCTATAGGACAAAATAACTACGAGCAGTACTTC

J: TRBJ1-6
D: TRBD1
size: -
length: 18
V: TRBV7-2
CDR3: CASSLRFGAGGENSPLHF
DNA: TGTGCCAGCAGCTTAAGGTTCGGGGCAGGGGGCGAGAATTCACCCCTCCACTTT

J: TRBJ2-1
D: TRBD2
size: few
length: 15
V: TRBV6-5
CDR3: CASSYSRESYNEQFF
DNA: TGTGCCAGCAGTTACTCGCGGGAGTCCTACAATGAGCAGTTCTTC

J: TRBJ1-5
D: -
size: -
length: 15
V: TRBV28
CDR3: CAIRPTRYSNHPQHF
DNA: TGTGCCATCAGGCCGACACGCTATAGCAATCATCCCCAGCATTTT

J: TRBJ2-6
D: -
size: -
length: 18
V: TRBV12-3/TRBV12-4
CDR3: CASRRTWGANSGANVLTF
DNA: TGTGCCAGCAGACGTACTTGGGGTGCCAACTCTGGGGCCAACGTCCTGACTTTC

J: TRBJ2-7
D: TRBD1
size: -
length: 14
V: TRBV5-6
CDR3: CASSLYGQDYEQYF
DNA: TGTGCCAGCAGCTTGTACGGACAGGACTACGAGCAGTACTTC

J: TRBJ1-5
D: -
size: many
length: 14
V: TRBV6-5
CDR3: CASSMLQKNHPQHF
DNA: TGTGCCAGCAGCATGTTACAGAAGAATCATCCCCAGCATTTT

J: TRBJ2-1
D: -
size: -
length: 15
V: TRBV7-2
CDR3: CASSLRGGIGNEQFF
DNA: TGTGCCAGCAGCTTAAGGGGGGGCATCGGCAATGAGCAGTTCTTC

J: TRBJ2-3
D: TRBD2
size: -
length: 17
V: TRBV6-5
CDR3: CASSYSALAVDADTQYF
DNA: TGTGCCAGCAGTTACTCCGCGCTAGCGGTAGATGCAGATACTCAGTATTTT

J: TRBJ1-5
D: TRBD1
size: -
length: 15
V: TRBV7-2
CDR3: CARSPGTARKQPQHF
DNA: TGTGCCAGAAGCCCCGGGACAGCGAGAAAGCAGCCCCAGCATTTT

J: TRBJ2-5
D: -
size: -
length: 14
V: TRBV7-2
CDR3: CASSTRWVGETQYF
DNA: TGTGCCAGCAGCACCCGATGGGTGGGGGAGACCCAGTACTTC

J: TRBJ1-6
D: TRBD1
size: -
length: 16
V: TRBV7-6
CDR3: CASSKQGAPGNSPLHF
DNA: TGTGCCAGCAGCAAACAGGGGGCGCCAGGGAATTCACCCCTCCACTTT

J: TRBJ2-2
D: -
size: few
length: 14
V: TRBV7-2
CDR3: CASSLVRVAGELFF
DNA: TGTGCCAGCAGCTTAGTCAGGGTTGCCGGGGAGCTGTTTTTT

J: TRBJ2-7
D: -
size: -
length: 14
V: TRBV4-1
CDR3: CASSEYWTGYEQYF
DNA: TGCGCCAGCAGCGAATATTGGACCGGATACGAGCAGTACTTC